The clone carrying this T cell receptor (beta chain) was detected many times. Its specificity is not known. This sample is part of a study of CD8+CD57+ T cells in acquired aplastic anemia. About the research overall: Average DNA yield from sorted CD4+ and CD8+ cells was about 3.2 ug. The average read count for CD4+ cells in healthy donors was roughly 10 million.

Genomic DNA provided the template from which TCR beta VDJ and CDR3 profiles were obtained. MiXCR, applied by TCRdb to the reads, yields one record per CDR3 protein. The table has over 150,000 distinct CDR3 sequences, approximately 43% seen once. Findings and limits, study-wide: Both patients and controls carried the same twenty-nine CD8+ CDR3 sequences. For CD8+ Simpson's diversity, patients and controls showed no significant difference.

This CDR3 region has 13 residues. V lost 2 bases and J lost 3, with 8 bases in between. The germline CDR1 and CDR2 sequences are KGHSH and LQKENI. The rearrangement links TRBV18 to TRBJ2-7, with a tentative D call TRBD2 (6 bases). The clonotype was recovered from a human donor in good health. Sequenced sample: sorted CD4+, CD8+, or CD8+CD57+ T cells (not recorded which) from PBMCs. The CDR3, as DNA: TGTGCCAGCTCACCAGAAGCGGGCTACGAGCAGTACTTC. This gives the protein CASSPEAGYEQYF.